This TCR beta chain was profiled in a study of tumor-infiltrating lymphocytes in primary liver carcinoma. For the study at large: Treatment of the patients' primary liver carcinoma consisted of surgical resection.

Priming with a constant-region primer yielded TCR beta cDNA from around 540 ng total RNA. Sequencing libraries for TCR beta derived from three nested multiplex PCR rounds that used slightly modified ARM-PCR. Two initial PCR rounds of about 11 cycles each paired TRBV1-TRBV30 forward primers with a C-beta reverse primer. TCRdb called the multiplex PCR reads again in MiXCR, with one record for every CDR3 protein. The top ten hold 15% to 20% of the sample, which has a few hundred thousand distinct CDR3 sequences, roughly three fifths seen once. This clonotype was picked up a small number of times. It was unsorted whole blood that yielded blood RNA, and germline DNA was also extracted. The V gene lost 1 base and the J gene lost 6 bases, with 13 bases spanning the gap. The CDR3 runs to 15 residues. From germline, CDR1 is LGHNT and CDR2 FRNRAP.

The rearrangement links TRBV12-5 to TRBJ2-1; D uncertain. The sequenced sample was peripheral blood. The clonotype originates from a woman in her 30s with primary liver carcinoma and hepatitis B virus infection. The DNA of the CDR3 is TGTGCTAGTGGTTTGGGGTTAACCCCCTCCAATGAGCAGTTCTTC. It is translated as CASGLGLTPSNEQFF.